A selection of T cell receptor beta chains follows, all from one sample in a study of blood T cell repertoires in COVID-19. Clones were sequenced by immunoSEQ multiplex PCR, and TCRdb holds only the in-frame ones, with some missing. The repertoire holds over 150,000 clones, with roughly 84% as singletons. The sequenced sample was peripheral blood. These receptor sequences come from a man aged 45-65 years with active or convalescent COVID-19. Each CDR3 is given with its conserved first and last residue. The D gene is left open where the match is weak. The size field is filled for only some rows; it gives once, few, many or a size class.

cdr3_aa cdr3_nt j_call v_call d_call clone_size
CASSPPGQGRTEAFF TGTGCCAGCAGCCCTCCGGGACAGGGAAGGACTGAAGCTTTCTTT TRBJ1-1 TRBV5-4 TRBD1 .
CASSLRPSGKNEQYF TGTGCCAGCAGCTTAAGGCCTAGCGGGAAGAACGAGCAGTACTTC TRBJ2-7 TRBV7-6 TRBD2 .
CASSQRGGNTEAFF TGTGCCAGCAGTCAACGGGGGGGAAACACTGAAGCTTTCTTT TRBJ1-1 TRBV6-5 . .
CASSPLGGDIQYF TGTGCCAGCTCACCACTTGGAGGGGACATTCAGTACTTC TRBJ2-4 TRBV18 . .
CASSPDRATSPLHF TGTGCCAGCAGCCCCGACAGGGCCACTTCACCCCTCCACTTT TRBJ1-6 TRBV27 TRBD1 few
CATNPGYSGNTIYF TGTGCCACCAACCCAGGGTACTCTGGAAACACCATATATTTT TRBJ1-3 TRBV15 . .
CASALDSYNEQFF TGTGCCAGCGCGTTAGACTCCTACAATGAGCAGTTCTTC TRBJ2-1 TRBV11-1 . .
CAWQGAGANVLTF TGTGCCTGGCAGGGGGCTGGGGCCAACGTCCTGACTTTC TRBJ2-6 TRBV30 TRBD1 .
CASTGGQFPGELFF TGCGCCAGCACAGGGGGGCAGTTCCCCGGGGAGCTGTTTTTT TRBJ2-2 TRBV5-1 . few
CASSLPDRVYSSPLHF TGTGCCAGCAGCCTCCCGGACAGGGTTTATAGTTCACCCCTCCACTTT TRBJ1-6 TRBV7-2 TRBD1 .
CASSLVLGPMETQYF TGTGCCAGCAGCTTAGTCCTGGGGCCTATGGAGACCCAGTACTTC TRBJ2-5 TRBV7-8 . .
CASSRDRVISYYGYTF TGCGCCAGCAGCCGGGACAGGGTTATTTCTTACTATGGCTACACCTTC TRBJ1-2 TRBV4-3 TRBD1 once
CASKPAGDYYNEQFF TGCGCCAGCAAGCCAGCGGGAGACTACTACAATGAGCAGTTCTTC TRBJ2-1 TRBV5-1 TRBD2 .
CASSQVRGGRSTDTQYF TGCGCCAGCAGCCAAGTCCGCGGGGGGCGAAGCACAGATACGCAGTATTTT TRBJ2-3 TRBV4-3 TRBD2 .
CASSPTTGSTGSNYGYTF TGTGCCAGCTCACCTACTACAGGGAGCACAGGGTCTAACTATGGCTACACCTTC TRBJ1-2 TRBV18 . .
CSALAGGGDTQYF TGCAGCGCCCTAGCGGGAGGGGGAGATACGCAGTATTTT TRBJ2-3 TRBV29-1 TRBD2 .
CASSLTYGDSGEQFF TGTGCCAGCAGCTTAACCTACGGGGACTCGGGTGAGCAGTTCTTC TRBJ2-1 TRBV11-3 . .
CASSQDKRQGGQPQHF TGTGCCAGCAGCCAAGATAAAAGACAGGGCGGGCAGCCCCAGCATTTT TRBJ1-5 TRBV3-1/TRBV3-2 TRBD1 .
CASSQVQGYTEAFF TGTGCCAGCAGCCAGGTCCAGGGGTACACTGAAGCTTTCTTT TRBJ1-1 TRBV14 . .
CASSLDRGGQREQYF TGTGCCAGCAGCTTAGACCGTGGAGGACAGCGCGAGCAGTACTTC TRBJ2-7 TRBV7-2 . .
CASSEEGTSGRARDNEQFF TGTGCCAGCAGTGAAGAGGGGACTAGCGGGAGGGCCAGGGACAATGAGCAGTTCTTC TRBJ2-1 TRBV6-4 TRBD2 once
CASSMSLQGGYEQYF TGTGCCAGTAGTATGTCTTTGCAGGGTGGTTACGAGCAGTACTTC TRBJ2-7 TRBV19 . few
CASSPNRGGNTEAFF TGTGCCAGCTCACCGAACAGGGGGGGCAACACTGAAGCTTTCTTT TRBJ1-1 TRBV18 TRBD1 .
CASSLAGTENTEAFF TGTGCCAGCAGCTTGGCCGGGACAGAGAACACTGAAGCTTTCTTT TRBJ1-1 TRBV11-3 TRBD1 .
CASSLGSGTPYEQYF TGTGCCAGCAGCTTAGGTAGCGGGACCCCCTACGAGCAGTACTTC TRBJ2-7 TRBV7-2 TRBD2 .
CASSSPTETGWESFF TGTGCCAGCTCCTCGCCTACCGAGACAGGGTGGGAGTCTTTCTTT TRBJ1-1 TRBV18 TRBD1 .
CSASESRYGYTF TGCAGTGCTAGTGAGTCTAGGTATGGCTACACCTTC TRBJ1-2 TRBV20-1 . .
CASSPPWEEQFF TGTGCCAGCAGTCCACCCTGGGAGGAGCAGTTCTTC TRBJ2-1 TRBV6-2/TRBV6-3 . once